The entry below gives a single TCR beta chain sequence along with its context. Original analysis: Amplification with reference gene primers provided the estimates of nucleated cell counts. Method: immunoSEQ multiplex PCR; TCRdb's copy keeps in-frame clones and lacks some. D and trimming were read from the DNA, whereas the V and J calls and clone size are those reported in that table. The top ten hold roughly 14% of the sample, which has about 90,000 clones, 87% seen once. This sample was taken from a study of blood T cell repertoires in COVID-19. Study-level information: Samples of COVID-19 (acute and convalescent) were obtained from the United States, Italy and Spain. Nucleic acid was either cDNA or gDNA, and it came from T cells, B-cell-depleted T cells, or PBMCs.

V shed 5 bases and J 2 bases; nucleotides not matched to a gene: 5. In germline, CDR1 is LNHDA, CDR2 SQIVND (reference sequence). The CDR3 length is 14 residues. The genes are TRBV19 and TRBJ2-7; 8 bases agree with TRBD1. Specimen: peripheral blood. This TCR was recovered from a male donor with acute or convalescent COVID-19. CDR3 coding DNA: TGTGCCAGTAGTCCCCCGGGACAGGCCTACGAGCAGTACTTC. This encodes CASSPPGQAYEQYF.